This is a list of T cell receptor beta chains from one sample in a study of shared clonotypes between healthy human individuals. This table comes from immunoSEQ multiplex PCR, and its TCRdb copy is limited to in-frame clones, with some not included. Of approximately 720,000 clones listed, roughly 78% are singletons. The material sequenced was memory CD4+ T cells sorted from blood. The origin of the receptors is a woman in her twenties or thirties in good health. The CDR3 runs from the conserved cysteine through the conserved F or W. Fields, in order: J gene, D gene, V gene, clone size, CDR3 protein, CDR3 DNA. The D gene is left open where the match is weak. Clone size is shown for a subset of rows, as once, few, many or a class of expanded clone.

TRBJ1-2 TRBD1 TRBV5-4 NA CASSLGGQGRNYGYTF TGTGCCAGCAGCTTGGGGGGACAGGGGAGAAACTATGGCTACACCTTC
TRBJ2-1 NA TRBV28 NA CASSSGGYNEQFF TGTGCCAGCAGTTCAGGAGGTTACAATGAGCAGTTCTTC
TRBJ2-1 NA TRBV5-1 NA CASSRDSNSYNEQFF TGCGCCAGCAGTCGGGACTCCAACTCCTACAATGAGCAGTTCTTC
TRBJ2-1 NA TRBV27 NA CASSFDRTGAEQFF TGTGCCAGCAGTTTTGATCGGACCGGGGCTGAGCAGTTCTTC
TRBJ2-7 NA TRBV27 NA CASSLGAIPYEQYF TGTGCCAGCAGTTTAGGTGCGATCCCCTACGAGCAGTACTTC
TRBJ2-7 TRBD1 TRBV6-5 NA CASRPRQGAEQYF TGTGCCAGCAGGCCTAGACAGGGAGCCGAGCAGTACTTC
TRBJ2-5 NA TRBV29-1 once CSVGQETQYF TGCAGCGTGGGTCAAGAGACCCAGTACTTC
TRBJ1-1 NA TRBV30 NA CAWGELTRTEAFF TGTGCCTGGGGGGAGCTAACTAGGACTGAAGCTTTCTTT
TRBJ2-1 TRBD1 TRBV19 NA CASRNSGTGMDEQFF TGTGCCAGTAGGAACTCCGGGACAGGGATGGATGAGCAGTTCTTC
TRBJ2-7 NA TRBV7-2 NA CASSLVGIGTAGEQYF TGTGCCAGCAGCTTAGTAGGGATTGGGACGGCCGGCGAGCAGTACTTC
TRBJ2-7 TRBD2 TRBV28 NA CASKSGAGGDPYF TGTGCCAGCAAATCCGGCGCGGGAGGGGATCCGTACTTC
TRBJ2-5 NA TRBV15 NA CATSRQSTERAQYF TGTGCCACCAGCAGGCAGAGTACCGAACGGGCCCAGTACTTC
TRBJ2-7 NA TRBV9 once CASSVARNKHAEQYF TGTGCCAGCAGCGTAGCTCGGAACAAGCACGCCGAGCAGTACTTC
TRBJ1-4 NA TRBV27 NA CASSFSRVRGNEKLFF TGTGCCAGCAGTTTTTCCCGAGTCAGGGGTAATGAAAAACTGTTTTTT
TRBJ1-1 NA TRBV5-1 NA CASSSLGVNTEAFF TGCGCCAGCAGCTCCCTCGGAGTAAACACTGAAGCTTTCTTT
TRBJ1-1 NA TRBV10-1 few CASSESRSSQAFF TGCGCCAGCAGTGAGTCGAGGAGTTCCCAAGCTTTCTTT
TRBJ1-1 NA TRBV27 NA CASSSRGGNTEAFF TGTGCCAGCAGTTCCCGCGGCGGGAACACTGAAGCTTTCTTT
TRBJ1-1 NA TRBV5-5 once CASSLRHGSEAFF TGTGCCAGCAGCTTGAGGCACGGCTCTGAAGCTTTCTTT
TRBJ2-7 NA TRBV10-3 NA CATNTGTYEQYF TGTGCCACCAATACAGGGACCTACGAGCAGTACTTC
TRBJ2-7 TRBD2 TRBV11-2 few CASKNLAGAYEQYF TGTGCCAGCAAGAATTTAGCGGGAGCCTACGAGCAGTACTTC
TRBJ2-5 NA TRBV25-1 few CASSGAQETQYF TGTGCCAGCAGTGGGGCCCAGGAGACCCAGTACTTC
TRBJ1-1 NA TRBV2 NA CASRTRVWGKNTEAFF TGTGCCAGCAGAACCAGGGTTTGGGGGAAGAACACTGAAGCTTTCTTT
TRBJ1-5 NA TRBV5-6 NA CASSGGRYQPQHF TGTGCCAGCAGCGGCGGACGGTATCAGCCCCAGCATTTT
TRBJ2-7 NA TRBV11-1 NA CASSLARGAYEQYF TGTGCCAGCAGCTTAGCGCGGGGAGCCTACGAGCAGTACTTC
TRBJ2-5 TRBD2 TRBV5-4 NA CASSQTSGGGAETQYF TGTGCCAGCAGCCAGACTAGCGGAGGGGGGGCGGAGACCCAGTACTTC
TRBJ2-3 TRBD2 TRBV28 NA CASSLGVGLALTDTQYF TGTGCCAGCAGTTTAGGGGTAGGACTAGCGTTGACAGATACGCAGTATTTT
TRBJ1-1 TRBD1 TRBV19 few CASSIRDRNTEAFF TGTGCCAGTAGTATCCGGGACAGGAACACTGAAGCTTTCTTT
TRBJ2-7 NA TRBV2 NA CASSGDGAYEQYF TGTGCCAGCAGTGGGGACGGAGCCTACGAGCAGTACTTC
TRBJ1-3 NA TRBV28 NA CASSLHTGNTGNTIYF TGTGCCAGCAGTTTACACACAGGGAACACTGGAAACACCATATATTTT
TRBJ2-1 NA TRBV19 NA CASSFSGRAGEQFF TGTGCCAGTAGTTTTTCCGGCCGGGCAGGTGAGCAGTTCTTC
TRBJ2-5 NA TRBV28 NA CASSLQGTAQETQYF TGTGCCAGCAGTTTACAGGGGACGGCACAAGAGACCCAGTACTTC
TRBJ2-7 TRBD2 TRBV4-2 NA CASSPAGTSGYEQYF TGTGCCAGCAGCCCCGCGGGGACTAGCGGTTACGAGCAGTACTTC
TRBJ2-1 NA TRBV4-2 NA CASSRATGRSYNEQFF TGTGCCAGCAGCCGAGCTACAGGGCGTTCCTACAATGAGCAGTTCTTC
TRBJ2-1 TRBD1 TRBV19 NA CASSKQTGGASYNEQFF TGTGCCAGTAGTAAACAAACAGGGGGAGCCTCCTACAATGAGCAGTTCTTC
TRBJ2-1 NA TRBV7-3 NA CASSSPPGMQFF TGTGCCAGCAGCTCCCCCCCCGGCATGCAGTTCTTC
TRBJ2-7 NA TRBV2 NA CATSRDPGYEQYF TGTGCCACGAGCCGGGACCCAGGGTACGAGCAGTACTTC
TRBJ1-4 TRBD1 TRBV18 NA CASTRGPNEKLFF TGTGCCAGCACAAGGGGGCCCAATGAAAAACTGTTTTTT
TRBJ1-1 NA TRBV25-1 few CASESSGQPVHWNTEAFF TGTGCCAGCGAAAGCTCCGGGCAGCCGGTCCATTGGAACACTGAAGCTTTCTTT
TRBJ2-1 TRBD2 TRBV9 NA CATDHPSGSVPYNEQFF TGTGCCACCGATCACCCTAGCGGGAGTGTCCCCTACAATGAGCAGTTCTTC
TRBJ2-2 NA TRBV27 NA CASSGQGRGGELFF TGTGCCAGCAGCGGCCAGGGTCGTGGCGGGGAGCTGTTTTTT
TRBJ2-7 TRBD2 TRBV2 NA CASSERLADLSYEQYF TGTGCCAGCAGTGAACGTCTAGCGGATCTCTCCTACGAGCAGTACTTC
TRBJ2-4 NA TRBV18 once CASSRELGVENIQYF TGTGCCAGCTCCCGGGAATTAGGGGTTGAAAACATTCAGTACTTC
TRBJ2-1 NA TRBV27 NA CASSTQQGVNEQFF TGTGCCAGCAGTACACAACAGGGCGTAAATGAGCAGTTCTTC
TRBJ2-7 NA TRBV7-9 few CASSLVGYEQYF TGTGCCAGCAGCTTGGTGGGGTACGAGCAGTACTTC
TRBJ2-7 TRBD2 TRBV6-5 NA CASSSGLAVYF TGTGCCAGCAGTTCAGGACTAGCGGTATACTTC